This T cell receptor (beta chain) originates from a study of beta chain features in type 1 diabetes. What was sequenced were expressed TCRB transcripts, since all of the isolated RNA had been reverse transcribed. Data came from immunoSEQ multiplex PCR; TCRdb stores just in-frame clones and leaves some out. The sample records hundreds of thousands of clones, more than 12% being singletons. As regards this clone: Its antigen is unidentified.

Findings and caveats of the study: Among patients with Type 1 diabetes, TCRB CDR3s were moderately but significantly shorter in every one of the four CD4+ subsets.

This CDR3 has 16 residues. The trim removed 3 bases at V and 6 bases at J, leaving 10 bases unmatched. Germline CDR1 is LGHNA and CDR2 is YSLEER. Sequenced input: naive CD4+ T cells from blood. The chain recombines TRBV4-3 with TRBJ2-2; 7 nucleotides agree with TRBD1. The receptor's source is a man between 18 and 35 years old with type 1 diabetes. The CDR3 spells CASSQSQGVGPGELFF. CDR3 coding DNA: TGCGCCAGCAGCCAGTCCCAGGGGGTCGGACCCGGGGAGCTGTTTTTT.